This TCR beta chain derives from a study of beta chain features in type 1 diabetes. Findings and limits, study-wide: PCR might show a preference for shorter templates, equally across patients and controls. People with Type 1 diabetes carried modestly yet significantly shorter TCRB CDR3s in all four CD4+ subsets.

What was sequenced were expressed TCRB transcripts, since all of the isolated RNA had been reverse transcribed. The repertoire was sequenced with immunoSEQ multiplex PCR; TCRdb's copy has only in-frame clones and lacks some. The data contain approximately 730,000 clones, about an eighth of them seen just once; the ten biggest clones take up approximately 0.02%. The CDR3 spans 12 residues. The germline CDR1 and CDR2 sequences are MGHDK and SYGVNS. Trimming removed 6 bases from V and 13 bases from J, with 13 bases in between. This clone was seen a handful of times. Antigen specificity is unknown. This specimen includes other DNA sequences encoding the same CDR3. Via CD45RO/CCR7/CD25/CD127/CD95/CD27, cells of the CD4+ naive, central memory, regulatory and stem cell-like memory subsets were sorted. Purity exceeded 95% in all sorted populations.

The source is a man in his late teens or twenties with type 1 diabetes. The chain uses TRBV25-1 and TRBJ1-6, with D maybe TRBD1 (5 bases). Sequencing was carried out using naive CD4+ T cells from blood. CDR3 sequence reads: CASSRAPGPLHF. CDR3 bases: TGTGCCAGCAGCAGGGCCCCAGGGCCCCTCCACTTT.